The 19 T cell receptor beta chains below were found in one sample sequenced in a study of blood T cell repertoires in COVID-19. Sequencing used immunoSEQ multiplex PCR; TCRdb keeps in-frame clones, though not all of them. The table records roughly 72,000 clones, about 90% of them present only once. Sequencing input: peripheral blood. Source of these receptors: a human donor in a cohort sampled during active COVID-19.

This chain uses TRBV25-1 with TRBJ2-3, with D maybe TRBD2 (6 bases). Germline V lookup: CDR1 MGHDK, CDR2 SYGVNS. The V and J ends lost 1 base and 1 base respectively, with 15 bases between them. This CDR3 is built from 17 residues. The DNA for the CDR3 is TGTGCCAGCAGTGAATCAAAACGGGGGATGGGCACAGATACGCAGTATTTT. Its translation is CASSESKRGMGTDTQYF.

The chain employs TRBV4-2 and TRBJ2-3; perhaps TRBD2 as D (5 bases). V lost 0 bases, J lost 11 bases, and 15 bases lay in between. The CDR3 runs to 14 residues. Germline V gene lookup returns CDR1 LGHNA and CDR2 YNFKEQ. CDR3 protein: CASSQEEASPVQYF. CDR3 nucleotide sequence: TGTGCCAGCAGCCAAGAGGAGGCGAGCCCCGTGCAGTATTTT.

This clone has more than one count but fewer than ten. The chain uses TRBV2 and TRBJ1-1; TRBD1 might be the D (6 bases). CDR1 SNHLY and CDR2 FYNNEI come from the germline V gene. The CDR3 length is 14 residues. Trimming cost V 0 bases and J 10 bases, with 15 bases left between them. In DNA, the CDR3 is TGTGCCAGCAGTGAAGCGGGAGGGCTAGGGGGAGCTTTCTTT. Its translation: CASSEAGGLGGAFF.

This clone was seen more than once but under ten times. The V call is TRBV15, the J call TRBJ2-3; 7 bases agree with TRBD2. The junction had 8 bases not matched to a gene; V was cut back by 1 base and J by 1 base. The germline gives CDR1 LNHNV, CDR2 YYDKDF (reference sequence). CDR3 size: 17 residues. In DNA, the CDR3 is TGTGCCACCAGCAGAGCACGCTATCGGGGGGGCACAGATACGCAGTATTTT. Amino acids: CATSRARYRGGTDTQYF.

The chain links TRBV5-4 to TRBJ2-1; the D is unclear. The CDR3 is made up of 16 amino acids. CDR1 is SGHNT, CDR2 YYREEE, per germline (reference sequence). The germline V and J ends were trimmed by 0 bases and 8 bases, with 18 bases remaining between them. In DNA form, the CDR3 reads TGTGCCAGCAGCTTGGTGTCTATTTATACTCCCCATGAGCAGTTCTTC. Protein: CASSLVSIYTPHEQFF. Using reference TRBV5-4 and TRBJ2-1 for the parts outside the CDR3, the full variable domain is ETGVTQSPTHLIKTRGQQVTLRCSSQSGHNTVSWYQQALGQGPQFIFQYYREEENGRGNFPPRFSGLQFPNYSSELNVNALELDDSALYLCASSLVSIYTPHEQFFGPGTRLTVL.

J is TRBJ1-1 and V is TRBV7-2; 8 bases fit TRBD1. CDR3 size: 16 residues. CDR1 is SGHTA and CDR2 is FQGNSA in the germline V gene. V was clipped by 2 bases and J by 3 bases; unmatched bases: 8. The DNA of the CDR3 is TGTGCCAGCAGCTTATACGGACAGGGAGGATACACTGAAGCTTTCTTT. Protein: CASSLYGQGGYTEAFF.

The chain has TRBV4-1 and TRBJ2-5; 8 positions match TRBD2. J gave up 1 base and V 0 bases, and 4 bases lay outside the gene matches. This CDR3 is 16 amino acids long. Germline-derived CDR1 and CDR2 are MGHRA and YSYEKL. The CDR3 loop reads CASSQEPGGLQETQYF. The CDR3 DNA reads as TGCGCCAGCAGCCAAGAACCGGGGGGGCTCCAAGAGACCCAGTACTTC.

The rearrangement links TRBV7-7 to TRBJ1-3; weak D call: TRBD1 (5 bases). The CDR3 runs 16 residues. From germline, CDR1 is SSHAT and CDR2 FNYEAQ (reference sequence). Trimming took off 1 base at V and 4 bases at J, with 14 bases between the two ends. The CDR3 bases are TGTGCCAGCAGCTTAGATCCCAGGGTCTCGGGAAACACCATATATTTT. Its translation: CASSLDPRVSGNTIYF.

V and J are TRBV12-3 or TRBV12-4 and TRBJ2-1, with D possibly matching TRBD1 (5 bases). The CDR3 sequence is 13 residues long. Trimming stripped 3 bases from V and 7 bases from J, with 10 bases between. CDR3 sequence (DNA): TGTGCCAGCAGTTTGGTCCAGGGAAATGAGCAGTTCTTC. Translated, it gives CASSLVQGNEQFF.

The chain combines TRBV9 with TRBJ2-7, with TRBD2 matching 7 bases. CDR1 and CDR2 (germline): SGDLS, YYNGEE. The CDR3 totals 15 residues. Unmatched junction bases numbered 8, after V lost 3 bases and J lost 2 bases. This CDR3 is CASSAGEGGPYEQYF. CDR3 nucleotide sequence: TGTGCCAGCAGCGCTGGGGAGGGAGGCCCCTACGAGCAGTACTTC.

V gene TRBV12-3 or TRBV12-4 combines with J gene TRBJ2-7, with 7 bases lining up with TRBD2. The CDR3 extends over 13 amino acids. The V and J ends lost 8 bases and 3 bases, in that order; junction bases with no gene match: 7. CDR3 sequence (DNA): TGTGCCAGCGGGGGGGGTTTTCTCTACGAGCAGTACTTC. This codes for CASGGGFLYEQYF.

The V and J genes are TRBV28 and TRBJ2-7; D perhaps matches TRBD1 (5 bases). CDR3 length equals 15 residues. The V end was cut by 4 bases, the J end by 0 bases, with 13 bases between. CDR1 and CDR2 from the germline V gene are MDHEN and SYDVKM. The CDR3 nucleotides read TGTGCCAGCAGTTCTGAAGGGGTCCGCTCCTACGAGCAGTACTTC. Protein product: CASSSEGVRSYEQYF.

CDR3 sequence (DNA): TGTGCCAGCAACACAGGAGAACTCATGAACACTGAAGCTTTCTTT. This codes for CASNTGELMNTEAFF. The chain couples TRBV5-4 to TRBJ1-1, with D possibly TRBD1 on 5 matching bases. The germline gives CDR1 SGHNT, CDR2 YYREEE (reference sequence). With 6 bases removed from V and 0 bases from J, the gap between germline ends came to 15 bases. This CDR3 has 15 amino acids. The full variable domain, rest sourced from reference TRBV5-4 and TRBJ1-1, is ETGVTQSPTHLIKTRGQQVTLRCSSQSGHNTVSWYQQALGQGPQFIFQYYREEENGRGNFPPRFSGLQFPNYSSELNVNALELDDSALYLCASNTGELMNTEAFFGQGTRLTVV.

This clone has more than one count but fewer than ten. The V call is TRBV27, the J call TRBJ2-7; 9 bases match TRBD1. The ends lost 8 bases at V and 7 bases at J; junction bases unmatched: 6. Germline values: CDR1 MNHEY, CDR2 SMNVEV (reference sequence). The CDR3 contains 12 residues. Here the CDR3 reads CASGTGSGEQYF. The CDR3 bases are TGTGCCAGCGGGACAGGGTCTGGAGAGCAGTACTTC.

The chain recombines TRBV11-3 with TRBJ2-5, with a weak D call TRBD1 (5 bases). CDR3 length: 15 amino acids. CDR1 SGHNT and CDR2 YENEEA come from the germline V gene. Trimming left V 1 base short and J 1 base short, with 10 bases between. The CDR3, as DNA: TGTGCCAGCAGCTTAGGCAGGGCCTTCCAAGAGACCCAGTACTTC. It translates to CASSLGRAFQETQYF.

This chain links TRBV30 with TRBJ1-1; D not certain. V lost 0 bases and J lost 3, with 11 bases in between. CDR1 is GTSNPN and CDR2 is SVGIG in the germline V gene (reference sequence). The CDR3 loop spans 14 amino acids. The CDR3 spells CAWSVARSHTEAFF. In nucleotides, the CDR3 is TGTGCCTGGAGTGTAGCGCGATCCCACACTGAAGCTTTCTTT.

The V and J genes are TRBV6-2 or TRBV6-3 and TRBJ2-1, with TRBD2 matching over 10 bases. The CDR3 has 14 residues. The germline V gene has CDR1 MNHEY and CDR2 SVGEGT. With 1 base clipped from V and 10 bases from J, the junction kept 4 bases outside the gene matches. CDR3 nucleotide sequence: TGTGCCAGCAGTTACTTTACTAGCGGGGCCGAGCAGTTCTTC. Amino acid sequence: CASSYFTSGAEQFF.

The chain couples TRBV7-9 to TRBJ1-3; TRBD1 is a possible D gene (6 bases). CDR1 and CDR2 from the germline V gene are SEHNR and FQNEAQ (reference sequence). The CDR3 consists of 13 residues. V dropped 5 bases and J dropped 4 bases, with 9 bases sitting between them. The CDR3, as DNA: TGTGCCAGCAGCCCTGGACAGGGAAACACCATATATTTT. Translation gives CASSPGQGNTIYF.

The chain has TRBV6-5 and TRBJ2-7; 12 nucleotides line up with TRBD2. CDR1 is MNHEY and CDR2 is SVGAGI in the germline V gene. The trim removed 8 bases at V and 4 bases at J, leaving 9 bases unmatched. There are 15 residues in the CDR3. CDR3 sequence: CASQILAGGYYEQYF. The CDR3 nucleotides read TGTGCCAGCCAAATCCTAGCGGGAGGGTATTACGAGCAGTACTTC.